This is a list of T cell receptor beta chains from one sample in a study of blood T cell repertoires in COVID-19. Profiled with immunoSEQ multiplex PCR; TCRdb holds only in-frame clones, not every one. The sample lists fewer than 200,000 clones; roughly nine tenths were seen once. Sequencing was performed on peripheral blood. These receptors were obtained from a man in his 60s with acute or convalescent COVID-19. CDR3s include the opening cysteine and the closing phenylalanine or tryptophan. Fields, in order: clone size, D gene, J gene, V gene, CDR3 protein, CDR3 DNA. The D gene is left open where the match is weak. Some rows mark clone size as missing; the rest say once, few, many or name a class of expanded clone.

NA,TRBD1,TRBJ1-1,TRBV19,CASRDRDLGAVNTEAFF,TGTGCCAGCCGGGACAGGGATTTGGGGGCCGTGAACACTGAAGCTTTCTTT
NA,TRBD2,TRBJ2-1,TRBV7-9,CASSPGATSGREQFF,TGTGCCAGCAGCCCCGGCGCGACTAGCGGGAGGGAGCAGTTCTTC
NA,NA,TRBJ2-1,TRBV19,CASRGPYNEQFF,TGTGCCAGCAGGGGACCCTACAATGAGCAGTTCTTC
NA,TRBD1,TRBJ1-1,TRBV7-9,CASRVGQGQAFF,TGTGCCAGCAGAGTTGGACAGGGTCAAGCTTTCTTT
NA,TRBD1,TRBJ1-1,TRBV6-5,CASSFTYDRENTEAFF,TGTGCCAGCAGTTTTACTTATGACAGGGAGAACACTGAAGCTTTCTTT
NA,TRBD1,TRBJ2-7,TRBV30,CASRDREDEQYF,TGTGCCTCCCGGGACAGGGAGGACGAGCAGTACTTC
NA,TRBD2,TRBJ2-3,TRBV14,CASSQGTSDSTDTQYF,TGTGCCAGCAGCCAAGGGACTAGCGATAGCACAGATACGCAGTATTTT
NA,TRBD2,TRBJ2-2,TRBV5-1,CASSSGLADLKGATGELFF,TGCGCCAGCAGCTCGGGACTAGCGGATCTTAAAGGGGCAACCGGGGAGCTGTTTTTT
NA,NA,TRBJ1-5,TRBV7-3,CASSSRGQPQHF,TGTGCCAGCAGCTCACGGGGTCAGCCCCAGCATTTT
NA,TRBD2,TRBJ2-3,TRBV7-3,CASSLSTGGPTDTQYF,TGTGCCAGCAGCTTAAGCACGGGAGGGCCCACAGATACGCAGTATTTT
NA,NA,TRBJ2-3,TRBV2,CASKSGGILDTQYF,TGTGCCAGCAAGTCAGGGGGGATTCTGGATACGCAGTATTTT
NA,TRBD1,TRBJ1-5,TRBV6-5,CASSSGTGHNQPQHF,TGTGCCAGCAGTTCGGGGACAGGCCACAATCAGCCCCAGCATTTT
NA,TRBD1,TRBJ2-3,TRBV19,CASSIDGQGTDTQYF,TGTGCCAGTAGTATAGACGGACAGGGCACAGATACGCAGTATTTT
NA,TRBD2,TRBJ2-3,TRBV9,CASSVVSGGLNTQYF,TGTGCCAGCAGCGTAGTCAGCGGGGGCCTTAATACGCAGTATTTT
once,TRBD2,TRBJ2-1,TRBV14,CASSQQGTSLNEQFF,TGTGCCAGCAGCCAGCAGGGGACTAGCCTCAATGAGCAGTTCTTC
NA,TRBD2,TRBJ2-5,TRBV24-1,CATSDRGLAGVETQYF,TGTGCCACCAGTGACAGGGGACTAGCGGGGGTAGAGACCCAGTACTTC
NA,NA,TRBJ2-3,TRBV7-3,CASSLTGLDSTDTQYF,TGTGCCAGCAGCTTAACGGGACTCGATAGCACAGATACGCAGTATTTT
NA,TRBD1,TRBJ1-1,TRBV7-9,CASSKTGTVNTEAFF,TGTGCCAGCAGCAAGACAGGGACCGTGAACACTGAAGCTTTCTTT
NA,NA,TRBJ1-1,TRBV3-1/TRBV3-2,CASSHPFGGNTEAFF,TGTGCCAGCAGCCACCCGTTCGGGGGGAACACTGAAGCTTTCTTT
NA,NA,TRBJ2-5,TRBV10-3,CAISESRVEETQYF,TGTGCCATCAGTGAGTCGCGGGTAGAAGAGACCCAGTACTTC
NA,NA,TRBJ1-6,TRBV5-1,CASSLDRTDSPLHF,TGCGCCAGCAGCTTAGACAGGACGGATTCACCCCTCCACTTT
NA,NA,TRBJ1-2,TRBV7-9,CASSLAAGADYGYTF,TGTGCCAGCAGCCTTGCGGCGGGGGCGGACTATGGCTACACCTTC
few,NA,TRBJ1-6,TRBV6-5,CASSLRHGGTLHF,TGTGCCAGCAGCCTCCGGCACGGAGGCACCCTCCACTTT
NA,NA,TRBJ2-7,TRBV7-9,CASSLTAGYVSDEQYF,TGTGCCAGCAGCTTAACCGCAGGGTACGTTAGTGACGAGCAGTACTTC
once,NA,TRBJ2-5,TRBV2,CASSTGTSETQYF,TGTGCCAGCAGCACCGGGACTTCGGAGACCCAGTACTTC
NA,TRBD1,TRBJ2-3,TRBV5-1,CASSLVIGGLIGTDTQYF,TGCGCCAGCAGCTTGGTTATAGGGGGCCTGATCGGGACAGATACGCAGTATTTT
NA,NA,TRBJ2-7,TRBV28,CASSIQGTTYEQYF,TGTGCCAGCAGTATACAGGGTACCACCTACGAGCAGTACTTC
NA,NA,TRBJ2-1,TRBV11-2,CASSLGASLGEQFF,TGTGCCAGCAGCTTAGGTGCTAGCTTAGGTGAGCAGTTCTTC
NA,NA,TRBJ2-5,TRBV10-3,CAIGGNQETQYF,TGTGCCATTGGGGGGAACCAAGAGACCCAGTACTTC
NA,NA,TRBJ2-2,TRBV5-4,CASSLLSLDTGELFF,TGTGCCAGCAGCTTATTGAGCCTGGACACCGGGGAGCTGTTTTTT
NA,NA,TRBJ1-1,TRBV27,CASGVRGGTEAFF,TGTGCCAGCGGAGTCCGGGGAGGAACTGAAGCTTTCTTT
NA,NA,TRBJ2-5,TRBV5-5,CASSEGTLIGETQYF,TGTGCCAGCAGCGAAGGGACACTAATCGGAGAGACCCAGTACTTC
NA,TRBD2,TRBJ2-5,TRBV7-3,CASSYGLAGGQTQYF,TGTGCCAGCAGCTATGGACTAGCGGGGGGGCAGACCCAGTACTTC
once,TRBD1,TRBJ1-4,TRBV7-9,CASSDTGTGRNEKLFF,TGTGCCAGCAGCGATACCGGGACAGGGAGAAATGAAAAACTGTTTTTT
NA,NA,TRBJ1-6,TRBV6-5,CASMEAGGSPLHF,TGTGCCAGCATGGAGGCAGGCGGCTCACCCCTCCACTTT
NA,NA,TRBJ2-7,TRBV5-4,CASSPTPSDEQYF,TGTGCCAGCAGCCCGACTCCCTCGGACGAGCAGTACTTC
NA,NA,TRBJ1-1,TRBV7-8,CASSLERQLMNTEAFF,TGTGCCAGCAGCTTAGAGAGACAGCTTATGAACACTGAAGCTTTCTTT
NA,TRBD2,TRBJ2-5,TRBV15,CATSRGSGMYQETQYF,TGTGCCACCAGCAGGGGGAGCGGGATGTACCAAGAGACCCAGTACTTC